This T cell receptor beta chain was sequenced in a study of response to subunit inactivated influenza vaccine. Study conclusions and caveats: It was the authors' suggestion that each seasonal influenza vaccination recruits few new T cells.

Trimming shortened V by 0 bases and J by 1 base, and 21 bases separated the two germline ends. Germline lookup yields CDR1 SGHTA and CDR2 FQGNSA. CDR3 length equals 19 residues. TCRdb redid the calling of the RT-PCR reads with MiXCR, one entry per CDR3 protein. This table has under 750,000 distinct CDR3 sequences, over 9.5% appearing once. Turning to this clonotype: The antigen is undetermined.

The receptor comes from a middle-aged man who received an inactivated influenza vaccine. This chain links TRBV7-2 with TRBJ1-1; no clear D gene. The source material was PBMCs from blood, sampled on the day of vaccination. The CDR3 DNA reads as TGTGCCAGCAGCTTAGCGACTTACGAGGCGGGCAGCGCGAACACTGAAGCTTTCTTT. Translation gives CASSLATYEAGSANTEAFF.